Below, 11 T cell receptor beta chains from the same sample are listed, as sequenced in a study of blood T cell repertoires in COVID-19. Only in-frame clones appear in the TCRdb table, and some are missing; sequencing was by immunoSEQ multiplex PCR. The table shows about 230,000 clones, with about 88% occurring only once. Sequenced input: peripheral blood. These receptors came from a man aged 35 to 55 with acute or convalescent COVID-19.

This chain links TRBV7-2 with TRBJ1-5; 8 bases map to TRBD1. Germline assignment: CDR1 SGHTA and CDR2 FQGNSA. V was pared by 5 bases and J by 6 bases, with 9 bases of the junction left unmatched. This CDR3 has 15 amino acids. CDR3 sequence: CASSITGGWAQPQHF. In DNA form, the CDR3 reads TGTGCCAGCAGCATAACAGGGGGATGGGCTCAGCCCCAGCATTTT. Using reference TRBV7-2 and TRBJ1-5 for the parts outside the CDR3, the full variable domain is GAGVSQSPSNKVTEKGKDVELRCDPISGHTALYWYRQSLGQGLEFLIYFQGNSAPDKSGLPSDRFSAERTGGSVSTLTIQRTQQEDSAVYLCASSITGGWAQPQHFGDGTRLSIL.

CDR3 nucleotide sequence: TGTGCCAGCAGCCCGGGGACAGGTCAAGAGACCCAGTACTTC. Translating it yields CASSPGTGQETQYF. V usage is TRBV11-2 and J usage is TRBJ2-5, with 8 bases identical to TRBD1. With V trimmed by 5 bases and J by 2 bases, 4 bases remained unmatched. CDR1 SGHAT and CDR2 FQNNGV come from the germline V gene. The CDR3 consists of 14 residues.

The V call is TRBV28, the J call TRBJ2-7; 10 nucleotides align to TRBD1. J gave up 6 bases and V 7 bases, and 6 bases lay outside the gene matches. CDR1 and CDR2 (germline): MDHEN, SYDVKM. The CDR3 runs 13 residues. As DNA, the CDR3 is TGTGCCAGCATCTCTCGGGACAGGGGCGAGCAGTACTTC. It codes for CASISRDRGEQYF.

This clone occurred a few times. The chain employs TRBV5-5 and TRBJ1-2, with D uncertain. V was cut by 3 bases and J by 4 bases, with 13 bases left in between. In germline, CDR1 is SGHKS, CDR2 YYEKEE (reference sequence). This CDR3 is 14 amino acids long. The CDR3 sequence: CASSYGLETYGYTF. DNA for the CDR3: TGTGCCAGCAGCTACGGACTGGAGACCTATGGCTACACCTTC.

The chain couples TRBV5-6 to TRBJ2-1; TRBD2 matches 7 bases. V dropped 3 bases and J dropped 4; count of bases not matched to a gene: 10. The CDR3 spans 16 residues. Germline assignment: CDR1 SGHDT and CDR2 YYEEEE. The CDR3 sequence: CASSSWRGTPYNEQFF. As DNA, the CDR3 is TGTGCCAGCAGCTCCTGGCGGGGGACCCCATACAATGAGCAGTTCTTC.

V usage is TRBV6-5 and J usage is TRBJ2-5; TRBD1 matches at 7 bases. Germline V gene data show CDR1 as MNHEY and CDR2 as SVGAGI. The CDR3 has 12 residues. After removal of 7 bases from V and 5 bases from J, the junction contained 4 bases not matched to a gene. Here the CDR3 reads CASISRGETQYF. The DNA for the CDR3 is TGTGCCAGCATTAGCAGGGGGGAGACCCAGTACTTC.

The rearrangement joins TRBV2 to TRBJ1-1; the D gene is possibly TRBD1 (6 bases). Germline V gives CDR1 SNHLY, CDR2 FYNNEI. V dropped 9 bases and J dropped 4 bases, with 15 bases sitting between them. The CDR3 has 13 residues. CDR3 protein: CASKYRVSTEAFF. Here the CDR3 DNA reads TGTGCCAGTAAATACAGGGTGAGCACTGAAGCTTTCTTT.

The chain joins TRBV4-1 to TRBJ2-1; 10 nucleotides agree with TRBD2. V shed 0 bases, J shed 5 bases, and the junction held 13 bases outside the gene matches. CDR3 length: 19 amino acids. Germline-derived CDR1 and CDR2 are MGHRA and YSYEKL. The CDR3 is CASSQETGIAGGQNNEQFF. The CDR3 region has the DNA TGCGCCAGCAGCCAAGAAACCGGAATAGCGGGGGGTCAAAACAATGAGCAGTTCTTC.

This chain joins TRBV5-4 and TRBJ1-2; D ambiguous. Between the trimmed V and J ends, which lost 4 bases and 0 bases, there was a span of 7 bases. Germline V gives CDR1 SGHNT, CDR2 YYREEE (reference sequence). The CDR3 extends over 13 amino acids. The CDR3 DNA is TGTGCCAGCAGCCTTCCTGCTAACTATGGCTACACCTTC. Amino acid sequence: CASSLPANYGYTF.

V usage is TRBV30 and J usage is TRBJ1-6; 9 nucleotides align to TRBD1. Trimming took 2 bases from V and 10 from J; bases not matched to a gene: 6. Germline V gene sequence: CDR1 GTSNPN, CDR2 SVGIG (reference sequence). The CDR3 spans 14 residues. The CDR3 loop is CAWSLWTGESPLHF. The CDR3 nucleotides read TGTGCCTGGAGTTTGTGGACAGGGGAATCACCCCTCCACTTT.

The chain employs TRBV6-5 and TRBJ1-3; 11 positions match TRBD1. The trim removed 10 bases at V and 0 bases at J, leaving 5 bases unmatched. Germline V CDR1 and CDR2: MNHEY, SVGAGI. The CDR3 runs to 15 residues. The CDR3 DNA sequence: TGTGCCACCGGGACAGGGGGAATCTCTGGAAACACCATATATTTT. Translating gives CATGTGGISGNTIYF.